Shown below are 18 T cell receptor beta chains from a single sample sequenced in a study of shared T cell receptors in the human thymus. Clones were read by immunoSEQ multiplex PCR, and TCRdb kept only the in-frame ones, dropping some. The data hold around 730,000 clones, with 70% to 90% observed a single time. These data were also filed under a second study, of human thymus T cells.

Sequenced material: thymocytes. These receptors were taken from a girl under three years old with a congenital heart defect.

CDR3 region: CASSERNTEAFF. The DNA of the CDR3 is TGTGCCAGCTCAGAGAGAAACACTGAAGCTTTCTTT. The chain recombines TRBV18 with TRBJ1-1, with no clear D. Trimming took off 5 bases at V and 2 bases at J, with 6 bases between the two ends. Germline loops: CDR1 KGHSH, CDR2 LQKENI. The CDR3 loop spans 12 amino acids.

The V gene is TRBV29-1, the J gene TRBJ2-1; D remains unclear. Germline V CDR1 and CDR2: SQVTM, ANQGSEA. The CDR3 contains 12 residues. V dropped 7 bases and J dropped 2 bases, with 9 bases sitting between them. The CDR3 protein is CSDGGAYNEQFF. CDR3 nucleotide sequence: TGCAGCGACGGTGGAGCCTACAATGAGCAGTTCTTC.

CDR3 sequence reads: CASSLDGDRARQPLTEAFF. The CDR3 coding sequence is TGTGCCAGCAGCTTAGATGGGGATCGGGCACGACAGCCGCTCACTGAAGCTTTCTTT. This chain uses TRBV11-3 with TRBJ1-1, with D maybe TRBD1 (5 bases). The CDR3 length is 19 residues. Trimming left V 0 bases short and J 4 bases short, with 24 bases between. Germline values: CDR1 SGHNT, CDR2 YENEEA.

In DNA form, the CDR3 reads TGTGCCAGCAGTTTAGCGCCCCCCGGACAGGGGGCACGAGATACGCAGTATTTT. Translation: CASSLAPPGQGARDTQYF. The rearrangement links TRBV28 to TRBJ2-3; the match to TRBD1 covers 11 bases. The CDR3 is 18 amino acids. The germline V gene has CDR1 MDHEN and CDR2 SYDVKM. V was clipped by 2 bases and J by 5 bases; unmatched bases: 12.

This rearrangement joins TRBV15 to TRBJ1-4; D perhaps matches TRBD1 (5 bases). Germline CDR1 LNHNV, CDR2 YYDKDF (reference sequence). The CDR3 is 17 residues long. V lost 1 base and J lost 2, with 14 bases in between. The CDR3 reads CATSRGQPYRTNEKLFF. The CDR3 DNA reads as TGTGCCACCAGCAGAGGACAGCCCTATCGGACTAATGAAAAACTGTTTTTT.

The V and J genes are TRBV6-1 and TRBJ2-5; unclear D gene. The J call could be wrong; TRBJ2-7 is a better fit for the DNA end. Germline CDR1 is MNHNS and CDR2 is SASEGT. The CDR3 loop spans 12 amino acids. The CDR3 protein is CASSGRASEQYF. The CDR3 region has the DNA TGTGCCAGCAGTGGACGAGCTAGCGAGCAGTACTTC.

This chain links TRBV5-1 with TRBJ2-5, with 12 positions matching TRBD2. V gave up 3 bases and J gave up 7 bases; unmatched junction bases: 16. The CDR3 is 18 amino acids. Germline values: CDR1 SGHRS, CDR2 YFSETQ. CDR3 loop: CASSSTSGGAAPLGTQYF. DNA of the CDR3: TGCGCCAGCAGCTCGACTAGCGGGGGTGCCGCCCCCCTAGGGACCCAGTACTTC. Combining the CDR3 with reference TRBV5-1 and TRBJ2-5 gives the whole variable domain KAGVTQTPRYLIKTRGQQVTLSCSPISGHRSVSWYQQTPGQGLQFLFEYFSETQRNKGNFPGRFSGRQFSNSRSEMNVSTLELGDSALYLCASSSTSGGAAPLGTQYFGPGTRLLVL.

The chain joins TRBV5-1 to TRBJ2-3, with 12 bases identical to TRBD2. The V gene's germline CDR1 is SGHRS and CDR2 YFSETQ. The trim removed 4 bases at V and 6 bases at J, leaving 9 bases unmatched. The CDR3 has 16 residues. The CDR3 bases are TGCGCCAGCAGCCCGCTAGCGGGGGGGCCGGGGGATACGCAGTATTTT. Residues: CASSPLAGGPGDTQYF.

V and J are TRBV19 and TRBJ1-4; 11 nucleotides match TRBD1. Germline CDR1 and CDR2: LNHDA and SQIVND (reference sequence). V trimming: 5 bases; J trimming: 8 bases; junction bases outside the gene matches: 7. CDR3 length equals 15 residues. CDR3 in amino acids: CASSSQDRGREKLFF. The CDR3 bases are TGTGCCAGTAGTTCACAGGACAGGGGGCGGGAAAAACTGTTTTTT.

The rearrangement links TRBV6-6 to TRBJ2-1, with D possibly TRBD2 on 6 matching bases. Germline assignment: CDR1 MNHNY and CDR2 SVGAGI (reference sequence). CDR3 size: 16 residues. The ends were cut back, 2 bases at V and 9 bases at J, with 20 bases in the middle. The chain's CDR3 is CASSYARGPPAGEQFF. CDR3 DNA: TGTGCCAGCAGTTACGCGCGGGGACCTCCTGCGGGTGAGCAGTTCTTC.

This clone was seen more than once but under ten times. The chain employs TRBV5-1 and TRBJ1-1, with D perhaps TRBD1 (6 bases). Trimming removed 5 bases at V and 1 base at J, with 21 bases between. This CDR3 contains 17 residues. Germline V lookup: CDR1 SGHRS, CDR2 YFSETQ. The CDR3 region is CASRQGPPSLQNTEAFF. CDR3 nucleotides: TGCGCCAGCAGACAGGGACCACCATCTCTACAGAACACTGAAGCTTTCTTT.

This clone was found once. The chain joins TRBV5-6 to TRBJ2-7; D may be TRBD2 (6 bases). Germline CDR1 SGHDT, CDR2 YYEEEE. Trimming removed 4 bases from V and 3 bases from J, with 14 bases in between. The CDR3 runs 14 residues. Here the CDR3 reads CASSIREVGYEQYF. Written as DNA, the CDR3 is TGTGCCAGCAGCATCAGGGAGGTGGGCTACGAGCAGTACTTC.

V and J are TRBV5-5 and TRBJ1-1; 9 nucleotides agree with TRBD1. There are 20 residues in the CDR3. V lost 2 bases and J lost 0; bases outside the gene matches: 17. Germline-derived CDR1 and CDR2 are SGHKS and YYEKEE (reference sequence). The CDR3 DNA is TGTGCCAGCAGCTTCCACCCGGGACAGGGAAGGGGTCCCATGAACACTGAAGCTTTCTTT. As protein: CASSFHPGQGRGPMNTEAFF.

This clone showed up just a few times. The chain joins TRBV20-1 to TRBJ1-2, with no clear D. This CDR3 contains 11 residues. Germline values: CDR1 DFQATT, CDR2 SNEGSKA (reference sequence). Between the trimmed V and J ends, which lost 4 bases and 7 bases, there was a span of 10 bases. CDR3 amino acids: CSATGPFGYTF. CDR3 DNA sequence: TGCAGTGCTACAGGCCCCTTTGGCTACACCTTC.

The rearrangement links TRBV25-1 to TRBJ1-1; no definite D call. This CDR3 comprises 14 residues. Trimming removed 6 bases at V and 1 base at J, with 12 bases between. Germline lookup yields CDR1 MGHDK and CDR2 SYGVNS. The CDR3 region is CASSDTRENTEAFF. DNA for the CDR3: TGTGCCAGCAGCGACACTCGGGAGAACACTGAAGCTTTCTTT.

CDR3 in amino acids: CASSPRGGGGTEAFF. In nucleotides, the CDR3 is TGTGCCAGCTCACCACGAGGGGGAGGGGGCACTGAAGCTTTCTTT. This chain uses TRBV18 with TRBJ1-1, with D possibly being TRBD1 (6 bases). The germline gives CDR1 KGHSH, CDR2 LQKENI. The CDR3 spans 15 residues. The ends were cut back, 1 base at V and 4 bases at J, with 13 bases in the middle.

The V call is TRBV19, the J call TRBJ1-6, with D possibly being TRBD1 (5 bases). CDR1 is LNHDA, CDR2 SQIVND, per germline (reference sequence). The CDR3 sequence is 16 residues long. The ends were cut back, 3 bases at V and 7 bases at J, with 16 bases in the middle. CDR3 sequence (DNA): TGTGCCAGTAGTATCTATTCTGGCAGGGTAAATTCACCCCTCCACTTT. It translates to CASSIYSGRVNSPLHF.

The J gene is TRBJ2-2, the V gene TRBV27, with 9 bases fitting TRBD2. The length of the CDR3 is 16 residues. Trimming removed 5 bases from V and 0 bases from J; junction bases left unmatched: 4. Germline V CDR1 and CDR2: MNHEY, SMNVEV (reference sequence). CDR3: CASSNSGGTNTGELFF. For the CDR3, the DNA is TGTGCCAGCAGTAATAGCGGGGGCACGAACACCGGGGAGCTGTTTTTT.